The rows below give T cell receptor beta chains drawn from one sample of a study of T cell changes during pregnancy in multiple sclerosis. Method: immunoSEQ multiplex PCR; TCRdb's copy keeps in-frame clones and lacks some. Found here are under 100,000 clones, approximately 94% of them singletons; the top ten hold 2% to 3%. The material sequenced was peripheral blood, taken in the third trimester of pregnancy. The source of these receptors is a female donor with multiple sclerosis, enrolled in a pregnancy study. Both conserved end residues are part of each CDR3. A D gene is named only where the DNA matches it firmly.

CDR3nt	CDR3aa	d_gene	v_gene	j_gene
TGTGCCAGCTCACCAATGGAGGGGACTGAAGCTTTCTTT	CASSPMEGTEAFF	-	TRBV18	TRBJ1-1
TGTGCTAGTGGTTTGCAGGGTACCTACGAGCAGTACTTC	CASGLQGTYEQYF	-	TRBV12-5	TRBJ2-7
TGTGCCAGCAGCGTAGATAGGGGCGTGGGGGAGCTGTTTTTT	CASSVDRGVGELFF	-	TRBV9	TRBJ2-2
TGTGCCAGCAGTTCCCTTAACTTTGAAGCTTTCTTT	CASSSLNFEAFF	-	TRBV6-5	TRBJ1-1
TGTGCCAGCAGTCCATCGGTGAACACTGAAGCTTTCTTT	CASSPSVNTEAFF	-	TRBV2	TRBJ1-1
TGTGCCAGCAGCCCCCGCAGGGGTCCAAGGAACACCGGGGAGCTGTTTTTT	CASSPRRGPRNTGELFF	-	TRBV11-1	TRBJ2-2
TGTGCCAGCAGTCCTGGACAGGTCTACAATGAGCAGTTCTTC	CASSPGQVYNEQFF	TRBD1	TRBV6-5	TRBJ2-1
TGTGCCAGCAGTTTACAAGGGGGGGTAGATACGCAGTATTTT	CASSLQGGVDTQYF	-	TRBV27	TRBJ2-3
TGTGCCAGCAGCGCGGACAGCTATAGCAATCAGCCCCAGCATTTT	CASSADSYSNQPQHF	-	TRBV7-8	TRBJ1-5
TGTGCCAGCAGCAAAGTGGAGGGGGACAGTAGCTACGAGCAGTACTTC	CASSKVEGDSSYEQYF	-	TRBV21-1	TRBJ2-7
TGTGCCAGTAGTATATGGGGACAGGGTGCCTACGAGCAGTACTTC	CASSIWGQGAYEQYF	TRBD1	TRBV19	TRBJ2-7
TGTGCCAGCAGCCGCCCCGGGACAGGTCCCGAGGCGCCCCTCCACTTT	CASSRPGTGPEAPLHF	TRBD1	TRBV5-4	TRBJ1-6
TGTGCCAGCAGCCATTCCGGACTCTATGGCTACACCTTC	CASSHSGLYGYTF	-	TRBV7-3	TRBJ1-2
TGTGCCAGCAGCCAAGAAATGAGGGCAGCTAACTATGGCTACACCTTC	CASSQEMRAANYGYTF	-	TRBV14	TRBJ1-2
TGTGCCAGCAGCTTAGCCGGCGGGGGGATAAGGGAGACCCAGTACTTC	CASSLAGGGIRETQYF	TRBD2	TRBV11-3	TRBJ2-5
TGTGCCAGCAGCCCAACGGACAGGCCCTATGGCTACACCTTC	CASSPTDRPYGYTF	TRBD1	TRBV7-9	TRBJ1-2
TGTGCCAGCAGCCAAGAAATCCAGCGGGGCGCAGATACGCAGTATTTT	CASSQEIQRGADTQYF	TRBD2	TRBV4-2	TRBJ2-3
TGTGCCAGCAGCGGTAGTGGGGGGGCTACGCAGTATTTT	CASSGSGGATQYF	-	TRBV9	TRBJ2-3
TGTGCCAGCAGCGGGGAGGATCCAGAAGCTTTCTTT	CASSGEDPEAFF	-	TRBV5-6	TRBJ1-1
TGCAGCGTCGCCCACACAGGAAGGTCCCTCTACGGCTACACCTTC	CSVAHTGRSLYGYTF	-	TRBV29-1	TRBJ1-2
TGTGCCAGAAGCCTCACCTTAGCCTACGAGCAGTACTTC	CARSLTLAYEQYF	-	TRBV5-3	TRBJ2-7
TGTGCCAGCAGCTTCGGACTAGATCAAAGCTCCTACGAGCAGTACTTC	CASSFGLDQSSYEQYF	TRBD2	TRBV13	TRBJ2-7
TGCGCCAGCAGCCAAGGGGCATCCGCCCTTCTAGCGGGGGGTAAACTTGAACAGTTCTTC	CASSQGASALLAGGKLEQFF	TRBD2	TRBV4-1	TRBJ2-1
TGTGCCAGCTCAGGGGACAGGCAAGAGACCCAGTACTTC	CASSGDRQETQYF	TRBD1	TRBV18	TRBJ2-5
TGTGCCAGCAGCTTAGCCCCTTGGAACACTGAAGCTTTCTTT	CASSLAPWNTEAFF	-	TRBV11-2	TRBJ1-1
TGCGCCAGCAAGGATCAGCGGGGGGCTTACAATGAGCAGTTCTTC	CASKDQRGAYNEQFF	TRBD2	TRBV5-1	TRBJ2-1
TGTGCCAGCAGCGTAGCAAGCGGGGGCTACGAGCAGTACTTC	CASSVASGGYEQYF	TRBD2	TRBV9	TRBJ2-7
TGTGCCAGCAGTTTATGGACCGGGACCGGGGGAACCTACGAGCAGTACTTC	CASSLWTGTGGTYEQYF	-	TRBV27	TRBJ2-7
TGTGCCAGCAGTGGGGATGGACAGGCCGGCAATCAGCCCCAGCATTTT	CASSGDGQAGNQPQHF	TRBD1	TRBV2	TRBJ1-5
TGTGCCAGCAGCGGGGGCCCAGGGGATTCAGGCTACACCTTC	CASSGGPGDSGYTF	-	TRBV5-6	TRBJ1-2
TGCGCCAGCAGCCGCCCGGGGGGTGGGTTGAGCTCTGGAAACACCATATATTTT	CASSRPGGGLSSGNTIYF	-	TRBV4-1	TRBJ1-3
TGTGCCAGCAGTTGGGGACAGGGATCTGGCTACACCTTC	CASSWGQGSGYTF	TRBD1	TRBV27	TRBJ1-2
TGTGCCACCGACAGGGGCGACACCGGGGAGCTGTTTTTT	CATDRGDTGELFF	TRBD1	TRBV10-3	TRBJ2-2
TGTGCCAGCAGCTTGGGGGGGTACAGGGACCCCAATCAGCCCCAGCATTTT	CASSLGGYRDPNQPQHF	-	TRBV5-6	TRBJ1-5
TGTGCCTGGAGTGGCCCCGGAGGGCCGGCGATGTATGGCTACACCTTC	CAWSGPGGPAMYGYTF	-	TRBV30	TRBJ1-2